A single sample is the source of the 19 T cell receptor beta chains below, sequenced in a study of blood T cell repertoires in COVID-19. Sequencing used immunoSEQ multiplex PCR; TCRdb keeps in-frame clones, though not all of them. The data hold approximately 260,000 clones, with 70% to 90% observed a single time. The source material was PBMCs or T cells enriched from blood (not recorded which). These receptors all stem from a woman in her forties with acute COVID-19.

This chain joins TRBV12-3 or TRBV12-4 and TRBJ1-6; 9 bases are a match to TRBD1. Trimming at V came to 7 bases and at J to 9 bases, leaving 4 bases not matched to a gene. The CDR3 has 13 amino acids. The CDR3 here is CASMTGGGSPLHF. CDR3 in DNA: TGTGCCAGCATGACAGGGGGGGGTTCACCCCTCCACTTT.

The genes are TRBV7-8 and TRBJ2-1, with D possibly being TRBD1 (6 bases). Trimming pared 5 bases from V and 3 bases from J, leaving 14 bases between. Per the germline V gene, CDR1 is SGHVS and CDR2 is FQNEAQ. CDR3 length equals 15 residues. CDR3 in DNA: TGTGCCAGCAGCGGGGGACACTTCCTCTACAATGAGCAGTTCTTC. This encodes CASSGGHFLYNEQFF.

V usage is TRBV19 and J usage is TRBJ1-6, with D hard to call. The germline CDR1 and CDR2 sequences are LNHDA and SQIVND (reference sequence). Trimming removed 10 bases at V and 6 bases at J, with 13 bases between. CDR3 length equals 13 residues. The CDR3 loop reads CATKREGNSPLHF. CDR3 DNA: TGTGCCACAAAGAGGGAGGGTAATTCACCCCTCCACTTT.

The V and J genes are TRBV7-9 and TRBJ2-7; a possible D gene is TRBD1 (6 bases). CDR3 length: 15 residues. Per germline, CDR1 SEHNR and CDR2 FQNEAQ (reference sequence). V was pared by 1 base and J by 2 bases, with 12 bases between. The CDR3 sequence: CASSLDGQLTYEQYF. DNA of the CDR3: TGTGCCAGCAGCTTAGATGGACAGTTGACCTACGAGCAGTACTTC.

The gene calls are TRBV6-5 and TRBJ1-5; 9 bases fit TRBD1. This CDR3 is 14 amino acids long. V lost 6 bases to trimming and J lost 5 bases; unmatched junction nucleotides: 5. CDR1 and CDR2 from the germline V gene are MNHEY and SVGAGI. The chain's CDR3 is CASRPRDRDQPQHF. The CDR3 DNA reads TGTGCCAGCAGACCCCGGGACAGGGATCAGCCCCAGCATTTT.

The rearrangement uses TRBV3-1 (or the pseudogene TRBV3-2) and TRBJ2-3; TRBD1 agrees at 7 bases. CDR3 length equals 13 residues. V lost 6 bases and J lost 6; bases outside the gene matches: 6. The germline V gene has CDR1 LGHDT and CDR2 YNNKEL (reference sequence). CDR3 in DNA: TGTGCCAGCAGACAGACAGGGAGTGATACGCAGTATTTT. It codes for CASRQTGSDTQYF.

V and J are TRBV28 and TRBJ2-5; 11 positions match TRBD2. V was clipped by 5 bases and J by 1 base; unmatched bases: 9. This CDR3 has 17 amino acids. Germline lookup yields CDR1 MDHEN and CDR2 SYDVKM. CDR3 in amino acids: CASSGSRLAGPQETQYF. The CDR3 region has the DNA TGTGCCAGCAGTGGCTCGAGACTAGCGGGGCCCCAAGAGACCCAGTACTTC.

The sample holds one count of this clone. The chain couples TRBV19 to TRBJ2-5; D unclear. Trimming took 5 bases from V and 5 from J, leaving 12 bases between them. This CDR3 comprises 13 residues. Germline V gives CDR1 LNHDA, CDR2 SQIVND (reference sequence). The CDR3 here is CASSFGFGETQYF. In DNA, the CDR3 is TGTGCCAGTAGTTTCGGGTTTGGGGAGACCCAGTACTTC.

The chain joins TRBV5-6 to TRBJ2-2; 9 bases match TRBD1. The CDR3 is 14 amino acids. CDR1 is SGHDT, CDR2 YYEEEE, per germline. After removal of 5 bases from V and 4 bases from J, the junction contained 3 bases not matched to a gene. This CDR3 is CASSPTGGTGELFF. In DNA form, the CDR3 reads TGTGCCAGCAGTCCGACAGGGGGCACCGGGGAGCTGTTTTTT. The full variable domain, rest sourced from reference TRBV5-6 and TRBJ2-2, is DAGVTQSPTHLIKTRGQQVTLRCSPKSGHDTVSWYQQALGQGPQFIFQYYEEEERQRGNFPDRFSGHQFPNYSSELNVNALLLGDSALYLCASSPTGGTGELFFGEGSRLTVL.

The chain combines TRBV6-1 with TRBJ2-1, with 8 nucleotides matching TRBD2. Germline-derived CDR1 and CDR2 are MNHNS and SASEGT. The CDR3 extends over 16 amino acids. With 4 bases clipped from V and 0 bases from J, the junction kept 5 bases outside the gene matches. CDR3 bases: TGTGCCAGCAGTGTACTAGCGGTAAGCTCCTACAATGAGCAGTTCTTC. As protein: CASSVLAVSSYNEQFF.

The rearrangement uses TRBV29-1 and TRBJ2-1; TRBD2 matches at 10 bases. V shed 5 bases, J shed 13 bases, and the junction held 17 bases outside the gene matches. Germline V gene lookup returns CDR1 SQVTM and CDR2 ANQGSEA. This CDR3 spans 15 amino acids. Here the CDR3 reads CSVPDLAGAGRVQFF. CDR3 DNA sequence: TGCAGCGTTCCGGACCTAGCGGGAGCTGGTAGGGTTCAGTTCTTC.

The chain combines TRBV5-8 with TRBJ2-7; the match to TRBD2 covers 8 bases. CDR3 size: 15 residues. The V and J ends lost 4 bases and 2 bases, in that order; junction bases with no gene match: 8. The germline CDR1 and CDR2 sequences are SGHTS and YDEGEE. This chain's CDR3 is CASSPPGGRTYEQYF. The CDR3 coding sequence is TGTGCCAGCAGCCCACCGGGCGGGAGGACCTACGAGCAGTACTTC.

The J gene is TRBJ2-1, the V gene TRBV5-6, with 8 bases matching TRBD2. Germline values: CDR1 SGHDT, CDR2 YYEEEE. The CDR3 consists of 15 residues. The J segment lost 5 bases and the V segment lost 1 base, leaving 5 bases of the junction unmatched. The CDR3 DNA sequence: TGTGCCAGCAGCTTGTTTAGCGGGAAGCACAATGAGCAGTTCTTC. Its protein product is CASSLFSGKHNEQFF.

CDR3 DNA sequence: TGTGCCAGCTCACCGACAGGGGCGCTTACCGGGGAGCTGTTTTTT. This translates into CASSPTGALTGELFF. The V call is TRBV18, the J call TRBJ2-2; 8 positions agree with TRBD1. This CDR3 spans 15 amino acids. Per the germline V gene, CDR1 is KGHSH and CDR2 is LQKENI. V was pared by 3 bases and J by 5 bases, with 5 bases of the junction left unmatched.

The rearrangement uses TRBV5-1 and TRBJ2-1; 9 positions match TRBD2. The CDR3 loop spans 17 amino acids. In germline, CDR1 is SGHRS, CDR2 YFSETQ. The ends lost 0 bases at V and 7 bases at J; junction bases unmatched: 11. The CDR3 bases are TGCGCCAGCAGCTTGGGGACCATCGCGGGAGGGTGGAATGAGCAGTTCTTC. Its translation is CASSLGTIAGGWNEQFF.

The rearrangement links TRBV19 to TRBJ1-5; tentative D call: TRBD1 (5 bases). Germline V gives CDR1 LNHDA, CDR2 SQIVND (reference sequence). V shed 5 bases and J shed 3 bases, with 8 bases lying between them. The CDR3 contains 13 residues. The CDR3 loop is CASSRGNNQPQHF. CDR3 DNA sequence: TGTGCCAGTAGTCGGGGGAACAATCAGCCCCAGCATTTT.

This clone appeared once. This chain joins TRBV4-1 and TRBJ1-2, with D possibly being TRBD1 (6 bases). With 2 bases removed from V and 1 base from J, the gap between germline ends came to 14 bases. Per the germline V gene, CDR1 is MGHRA and CDR2 is YSYEKL. The CDR3 runs to 16 residues. The CDR3: CASSQSAGEDNYGYTF. CDR3 sequence (DNA): TGCGCCAGCAGCCAATCCGCAGGGGAAGATAACTATGGCTACACCTTC.

This chain connects TRBV7-3 to TRBJ2-7; 9 bases fit TRBD1. Germline CDR1 reads SGHTA; CDR2 reads FQGTGA. The CDR3 consists of 14 residues. The V and J ends lost 4 bases and 3 bases, in that order; junction bases with no gene match: 4. The CDR3 nucleotides read TGTGCCAGCAGCTCTTCGGGACAGGGCTACGAGCAGTACTTC. Amino acid sequence: CASSSSGQGYEQYF.

This chain links TRBV5-1 with TRBJ2-1; the match to TRBD2 covers 8 bases. CDR3 size: 15 residues. Germline CDR1 reads SGHRS; CDR2 reads YFSETQ. V trimming: 7 bases; J trimming: 0 bases; junction bases outside the gene matches: 6. The CDR3 coding sequence is TGCGCCAGCCGGCAGCGGGAGAGCTCCTACAATGAGCAGTTCTTC. Translated: CASRQRESSYNEQFF.